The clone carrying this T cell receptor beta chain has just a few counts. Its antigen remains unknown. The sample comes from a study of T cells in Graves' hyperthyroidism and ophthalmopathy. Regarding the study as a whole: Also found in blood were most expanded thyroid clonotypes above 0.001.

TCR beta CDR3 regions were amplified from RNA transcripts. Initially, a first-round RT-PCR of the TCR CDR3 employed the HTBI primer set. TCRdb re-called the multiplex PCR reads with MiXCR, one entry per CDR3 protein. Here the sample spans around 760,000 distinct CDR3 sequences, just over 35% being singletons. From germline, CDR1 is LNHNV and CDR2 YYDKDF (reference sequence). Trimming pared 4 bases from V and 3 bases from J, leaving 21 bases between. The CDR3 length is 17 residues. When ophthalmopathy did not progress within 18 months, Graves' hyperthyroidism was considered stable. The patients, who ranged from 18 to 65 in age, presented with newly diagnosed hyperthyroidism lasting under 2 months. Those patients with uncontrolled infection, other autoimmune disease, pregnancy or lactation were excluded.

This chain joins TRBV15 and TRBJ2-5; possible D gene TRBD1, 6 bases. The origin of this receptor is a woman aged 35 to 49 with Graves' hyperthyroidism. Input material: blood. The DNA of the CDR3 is TGTGCCACCAGCAATCCAGGGGCCAGGGGCCGAGAAGAGACCCAGTACTTC. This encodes CATSNPGARGREETQYF.